Given below is one T cell receptor (beta chain) in context. As yet, its antigen is unknown. This specimen belongs to a study of shared clonotypes between healthy human individuals. General study findings and limits: A handful of donors had around 5.2% of their naive CD4 clonotypes in common.

Germline V gives CDR1 LGHNA, CDR2 YSLEER. V lost 4 bases and J lost 1; bases outside the gene matches: 8. CDR3 length: 18 residues. Terminally differentiated effector memory CD45RA+ cells were excluded by CCR7 positive selection of CD45RO-negative cells. Source study methods: ImmunoSEQ only sent back junction sequences with no quality scores, so filtering was done differently. Assay used: immunoSEQ multiplex PCR; TCRdb lists only in-frame clones, some missing. The D gene and trimming were derived from the DNA, and the V and J assignments and clone size from that table. The sample has about 2,200,000 clones, under 95% seen once.

This clonotype was obtained from a man aged 18 to 29 in good health. Some clones in this sample may be carry-over from other donors' samples. The sample comprised naive CD8+ T cells from PBMCs. The chain links TRBV4-3 to TRBJ2-1, with 12 bases aligning to TRBD2. The CDR3 sequence: CASSPLAGGPPSYNEQFF. DNA for the CDR3: TGCGCCAGCAGCCCACTAGCGGGAGGACCCCCTTCCTACAATGAGCAGTTCTTC.